The 13 T cell receptor beta chains given below trace back to one sample, sequenced in a study of blood T cell repertoires in COVID-19. TCRdb keeps only in-frame clones here, not all; method: immunoSEQ multiplex PCR. The sample consists of over 85,000 clones, approximately 90% of them appearing once. The sample was peripheral blood. The receptors shown here come from a woman aged 45-65 years with acute or convalescent COVID-19.

The genes are TRBV5-6 and TRBJ1-1; 7 positions agree with TRBD1. The CDR3 runs 16 residues. The germline gives CDR1 SGHDT, CDR2 YYEEEE. V gave up 4 bases and J gave up 2 bases; unmatched junction bases: 11. CDR3 DNA sequence: TGTGCCAGCAGCCCATTCTCCGGGACAGCCAACACTGAAGCTTTCTTT. Amino acids: CASSPFSGTANTEAFF.

This chain uses TRBV28 with TRBJ1-4; no clear D. Between the trimmed V and J ends, which lost 2 bases and 11 bases, there was a span of 9 bases. This CDR3 spans 12 amino acids. The V gene's germline CDR1 is MDHEN and CDR2 SYDVKM. In DNA form, the CDR3 reads TGTGCCAGCAGTTTACAGGCCAAGAAACTGTTTTTT. The encoded protein is CASSLQAKKLFF. Using reference TRBV28 and TRBJ1-4 for the parts outside the CDR3, the full variable domain is DVKVTQSSRYLVKRTGEKVFLECVQDMDHENMFWYRQDPGLGLRLIYFSYDVKMKEKGDIPEGYSVSREKKERFSLILESASTNQTSMYLCASSLQAKKLFFGSGTQLSVL.

This sequence joins TRBV10-1 and TRBJ2-7; a weak D match, TRBD2 (5 bases). V was pared by 2 bases and J by 3 bases, with 14 bases between. Germline V gene lookup returns CDR1 WNHNN and CDR2 SYGVQD (reference sequence). The CDR3 sequence is 15 residues long. CDR3 bases: TGCGCCAGCAGTGAGCGGGCTAGCCGTTACTACGAGCAGTACTTC. It is translated as CASSERASRYYEQYF.

The CDR3 DNA is TGTGCCAGCAGCTTATTAAGGCGGGAGTCTGAGCAGTTCTTC. Translating it yields CASSLLRRESEQFF. The chain joins TRBV7-2 to TRBJ2-1; TRBD2 agrees at 7 bases. J lost 9 bases, V lost 2 bases, and 7 bases had no gene match. The CDR3 extends over 14 amino acids. Germline CDR1 SGHTA, CDR2 FQGNSA.

The rearrangement joins TRBV5-1 to TRBJ2-7; 11 nucleotides agree with TRBD2. V shed 0 bases, J shed 0 bases, and the junction held 11 bases outside the gene matches. The CDR3 totals 19 residues. CDR1 is SGHRS, CDR2 YFSETQ, per germline. The CDR3 DNA follows: TGCGCCAGCAGCTTGGACGGGACTAGCGGAGTCCGGCCCTCCTACGAGCAGTACTTC. Translation gives CASSLDGTSGVRPSYEQYF.

This CDR3 is CSATTGNTIYF. The DNA of the CDR3 is TGCAGTGCCACAACTGGAAACACCATATATTTT. The genes are TRBV20-1 and TRBJ1-3; D is uncertain. Per germline, CDR1 DFQATT and CDR2 SNEGSKA (reference sequence). The germline V and J ends were trimmed by 6 bases and 2 bases, with 5 bases remaining between them. The CDR3 covers 11 residues.

The rearrangement joins TRBV9 to TRBJ2-1; TRBD2 agrees at 10 bases. Germline assignment: CDR1 SGDLS and CDR2 YYNGEE. V gave up 0 bases and J gave up 7 bases; unmatched junction bases: 4. CDR3 size: 15 residues. This CDR3 reads CASSVELAGGNEQFF. For the CDR3, the DNA is TGTGCCAGCAGCGTAGAATTAGCGGGAGGAAATGAGCAGTTCTTC.

The rearrangement links TRBV19 to TRBJ2-6, with 7 bases lining up with TRBD1. Germline V lookup: CDR1 LNHDA, CDR2 SQIVND (reference sequence). The CDR3 has 16 residues. V dropped 3 bases and J dropped 0; count of bases not matched to a gene: 2. The CDR3 coding sequence is TGTGCCAGTAGTATGACAGGGTTCTCTGGGGCCAACGTCCTGACTTTC. This translates into CASSMTGFSGANVLTF.

V usage is TRBV3-1 (or the pseudogene TRBV3-2) and J usage is TRBJ2-6, with TRBD2 matching over 11 bases. Germline CDR1 reads LGHDT; CDR2 reads YNNKEL (reference sequence). The CDR3 consists of 18 residues. The J segment lost 0 bases and the V segment lost 3 bases, leaving 4 bases of the junction unmatched. CDR3 in DNA: TGTGCCAGCAGCCACCGACTAGCGGGACTCTCTGGGGCCAACGTCCTGACTTTC. This translates into CASSHRLAGLSGANVLTF.

The chain combines TRBV7-7 with TRBJ2-6; D is possibly TRBD2 (6 bases). The CDR3 consists of 16 residues. Germline V gives CDR1 SSHAT, CDR2 FNYEAQ (reference sequence). V lost 5 bases to trimming and J lost 2 bases, with 13 bases between them. The CDR3 spells CASSLRSGAGANVLTF. CDR3 DNA: TGTGCCAGCAGCCTCCGATCGGGAGCTGGGGCCAACGTCCTGACTTTC. Full variable domain (rest looked up from reference TRBV7-7 and TRBJ2-6): GAGVSQSPRYKVTKRGQDVTLRCDPISSHATLYWYQQALGQGPEFLTYFNYEAQPDKSGLPSDRFSAERPEGSISTLTIQRTEQRDSAMYRCASSLRSGAGANVLTFGAGSRLTVL.

This chain links TRBV7-9 with TRBJ2-5; perhaps TRBD1 as D (6 bases). The V end lost 1 base, the J end lost 5 bases, and 14 bases lay between the germline ends. Per germline, CDR1 SEHNR and CDR2 FQNEAQ (reference sequence). The CDR3 is made up of 15 amino acids. The CDR3 here is CASSLVTQGGETQYF. The DNA for the CDR3 is TGTGCCAGCAGCTTAGTGACACAGGGCGGGGAGACCCAGTACTTC.

The V and J genes are TRBV3-1 (or the pseudogene TRBV3-2) and TRBJ2-5; 8 nucleotides align to TRBD2. The length of the CDR3 is 16 residues. Unmatched junction bases numbered 7, after V lost 2 bases and J lost 2 bases. Germline CDR1 reads LGHDT; CDR2 reads YNNKEL (reference sequence). CDR3 DNA: TGTGCCAGCAGCCAAAGGCCGGGAGGGATACAAGAGACCCAGTACTTC. Its translation: CASSQRPGGIQETQYF.

A single count supports this clone. CDR3 DNA sequence: TGCGCCAGCAGCCAAGAGTTGTTACAGACCGGGGAGCTGTTTTTT. As protein: CASSQELLQTGELFF. V is TRBV4-1 and J is TRBJ2-2; D not resolved. CDR3 length: 15 amino acids. The V end was cut by 0 bases, the J end by 5 bases, with 10 bases between. CDR1 is MGHRA and CDR2 is YSYEKL in the germline V gene.